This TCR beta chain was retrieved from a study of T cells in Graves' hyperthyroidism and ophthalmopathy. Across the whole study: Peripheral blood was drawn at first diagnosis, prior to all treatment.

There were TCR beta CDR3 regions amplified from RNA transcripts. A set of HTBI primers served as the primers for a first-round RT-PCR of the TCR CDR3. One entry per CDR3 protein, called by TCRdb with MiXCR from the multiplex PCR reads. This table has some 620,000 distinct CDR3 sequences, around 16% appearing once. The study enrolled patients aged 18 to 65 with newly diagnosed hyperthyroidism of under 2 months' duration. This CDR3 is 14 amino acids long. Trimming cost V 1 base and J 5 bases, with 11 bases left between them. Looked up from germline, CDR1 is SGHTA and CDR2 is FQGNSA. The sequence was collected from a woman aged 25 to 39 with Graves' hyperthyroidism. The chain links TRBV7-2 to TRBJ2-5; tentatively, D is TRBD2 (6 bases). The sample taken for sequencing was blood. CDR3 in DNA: TGTGCCAGCAGCTTAGGCGGGGTCCGGGAGACCCAGTACTTC. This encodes CASSLGGVRETQYF.